This T cell receptor beta chain was sequenced in a study of blood T cell repertoires in COVID-19 (dated by TCRdb to about 2020). A note on the overall study: Collaborator samples came from the United States, Italy and Spain and covered acute and convalescent phases of COVID-19. The material from the prospective study consisted of cDNA or gDNA derived from T cells, B-cell-depleted T cells, or PBMCs. The repertoires were released in a freely available public database meant as a resource for research on the immune response to SARS-CoV-2. A de-identified subject ID, COVID-19 status, age in years and sex were almost always included in the sample metadata. The samples were drawn from two sources: the first 160 participants of the ongoing ImmuneRACE study, and 1,000 to 1,500 subjects contributed by 6 global collaborators. Where available, HLA class I and class II types were taken from metadata supplied by the sample provider and were not determined by assay-based typing. Deeply sampled blood TCRbeta repertoires from subjects exposed to, actively infected with, or recovered from COVID-19 were included in the dataset. Study-wide conclusions, independent of this receptor: How much clinical and demographic metadata was included differed by source and by participant, and the metadata was provided uncurated.

TCRbeta CDR3 regions were amplified from genomic DNA using the immunoSEQ Assay, a bias-controlled multiplex PCR. The paper's data handling went like this. The number of nucleated cells in each sample was estimated by amplification of reference gene primers within the assay. To quantify the absolute abundance of each unique TCRbeta CDR3 rearrangement, sequence reads were collapsed and filtered. Productive Simpson clonality was computed per sample as the square root of Simpson's diversity index over productive rearrangements. TCRdb holds this immuneACCESS table with in-frame rearrangements only. Some clones are missing; in checked studies, unresolved V genes explain under half, and the rest has no known cause. Clone size and V and J calls were adopted from that table, with D and trimming inferred from the DNA. Across this sample there are 150,000 to 200,000 clones, with 80% to 90% seen only once. The ten largest account for roughly 15% of the sample.

V has 3 bases trimmed and J has 0 bases trimmed; junction bases matching no gene number 10. Including cysteine and phenylalanine, the CDR3 has 17 amino acids. Kept here is only the CDR3 DNA, which spans 51 bases and is read in frame from base 1. Reading the germline V gene gives CDR1 KGHSY and CDR2 FQNENV. In Seattle, one collaborating source enrolled patients while the infection was active and tracked those patients longitudinally over the course of disease. Each collaborating institution followed its own protocols to collect whole blood in K2EDTA tubes. For TCRbeta analysis, collaborator samples were shipped as frozen whole blood, as isolated PBMCs, or as DNA extracted from either sample type. In the case of this clone: It has no known antigen specificity. Base qualities are missing; no much larger clone stands one base away.

This TCR derives from a woman aged 70-85 years with COVID-19, enrolled during active disease. Sequencing was done on a sample of peripheral blood. This chain is built from TRBV16 and TRBJ1-1; 7 middle bases align to TRBD1. DNA sequence: TGTGCCAGCAGCCAGGGGACAGCGTCAATCTTGAACACTGAAGCTTTCTTT. This yields the protein CASSQGTASILNTEAFF.